This T cell receptor beta chain was recovered during a study of cytomegalovirus exposure and HLA in healthy donors. With regard to this clone: Its antigen is unknown.

A multiplex PCR was run with 60 Vbeta primers and 13 Jbeta primers. Here immunoSEQ multiplex PCR was the method, and the copy in TCRdb shows in-frame clones only, minus some. The table lists approximately 100,000 clones, about 85% of them singletons. Notes on the study in general: Most TCR sequences were seen very rarely across donors, but some public TCRs occurred in many.

Germline CDR1 and CDR2: LGHNA and YNFKEQ. Trimming took 2 bases from V and 1 from J, leaving 8 bases between them. CDR3 length equals 14 residues. The chain joins TRBV4-2 to TRBJ1-1; D is perhaps TRBD1 (5 bases). Material for sequencing was PBMCs. This receptor was obtained from a middle-aged man in good health and CMV-seropositive. CDR3: CASSQSRGNTEAFF. In DNA, the CDR3 is TGTGCCAGCAGCCAATCAAGGGGGAACACTGAAGCTTTCTTT.